A selection of T cell receptor beta chains follows, all from one sample in a study of cytomegalovirus exposure and HLA in healthy donors. Clones were read by immunoSEQ multiplex PCR, and TCRdb kept only the in-frame ones, dropping some. The clone table shows more than 200,000 clones, with the ten largest holding under 1%. The specimen was PBMCs. The receptors stem from a woman aged 25 to 39 in good health and CMV-seropositive. Each CDR3 is given with its conserved first and last residue. The D gene is left open where the match is weak.

j_call,d_call,v_call,cdr3_nt,cdr3_aa
TRBJ2-7,NA,TRBV2,TGTGCCAGCACAGACTCCTACGAGCAGTACTTC,CASTDSYEQYF
TRBJ2-3,TRBD2,TRBV29-1,TGCAGCGTTGAAGCCCTGGGGAGCGGGGGGTGGACAGATACGCAGTATTTT,CSVEALGSGGWTDTQYF
TRBJ2-3,TRBD2,TRBV5-1,TGCGCCAGCAGCTTGGTAGGGACTAGCAGCACAGATACGCAGTATTTT,CASSLVGTSSTDTQYF
TRBJ2-3,NA,TRBV9,TGTGCCAGCAGCGTACTCTCCAGCACAGATACGCAGTATTTT,CASSVLSSTDTQYF
TRBJ2-1,NA,TRBV19,TGTGCCAGTTCCCCCTCGAGCTCCTACAATGAGCAGTTCTTC,CASSPSSSYNEQFF
TRBJ1-6,NA,TRBV5-6,TGTGCCAGCAGCGAATGGGGGGACTCACCCCTCCACTTT,CASSEWGDSPLHF
TRBJ2-7,TRBD1,TRBV27,TGTGCCAGCAGTTTCAGGGGGCGGGACGAGCAGTACTTC,CASSFRGRDEQYF
TRBJ1-2,TRBD1,TRBV10-2,TGCGCCAGCAGTGATGGACAGGGGGCTGGAGGCTACACCTTC,CASSDGQGAGGYTF
TRBJ2-3,TRBD2,TRBV5-1,TGCGCCAGCAGTTCCGGACTAGCGGGGGACACAGATACGCAGTATTTT,CASSSGLAGDTDTQYF
TRBJ2-3,NA,TRBV9,TGTGCCAGCAGCGCTCCTAGCACAGATACGCAGTATTTT,CASSAPSTDTQYF
TRBJ1-2,NA,TRBV6-1,TGTGCCAGCAGTCAGGTGGGAGGTCGGAGCTATGGCTACACCTTC,CASSQVGGRSYGYTF
TRBJ2-5,NA,TRBV2,TGTGCCAGCAGTGAAAACAGAAAAGAGACCCAGTACTTC,CASSENRKETQYF
TRBJ2-6,NA,TRBV19,TGTGCCAGTAACCCCCAGGGTGCTGGGGCCAACGTCCTGACTTTC,CASNPQGAGANVLTF
TRBJ1-4,TRBD1,TRBV23-1,TGCGCCAGCAGCTTGGGACAGGAGCCAACTAATGAAAAACTGTTTTTT,CASSLGQEPTNEKLFF
TRBJ1-4,TRBD1,TRBV7-9,TGTGCCAGCTCGCGGGACGTTCAGGGGGGAAAACTGTTTTTT,CASSRDVQGGKLFF
TRBJ2-1,TRBD1,TRBV28,TGTGCCACCTGTGGGACAGGGGGCTTCTATGAGCAGTTCTTC,CATCGTGGFYEQFF
TRBJ2-5,TRBD1,TRBV2,TGTGCCAGCCAGGACAGGGTTTACCAAGAGACCCAGTACTTC,CASQDRVYQETQYF
TRBJ2-1,NA,TRBV6-5,TGTGCCAGCCGTTGGCCGACACCAAGCTCCTACAATGAGCAGTTCTTC,CASRWPTPSSYNEQFF
TRBJ1-1,TRBD1,TRBV7-9,TGTGCCAGCAGCTTAGGATCCAGGGGGTTCACTGAAGCTTTCTTT,CASSLGSRGFTEAFF
TRBJ2-1,TRBD2,TRBV19,TGTGCCAGTAGTATTTCACTAGCGGGGGCTAATGAGCAGTTCTTC,CASSISLAGANEQFF
TRBJ2-7,TRBD1,TRBV7-2,TGTGCCAGCAGCTTAGCTCCGGGACAGGGCTACGAGCAGTACTTC,CASSLAPGQGYEQYF
TRBJ2-7,NA,TRBV5-8,TGTGCCAGCAGCTTGGAACAGGGTATCGGGGAGCAGTACTTC,CASSLEQGIGEQYF
TRBJ2-7,NA,TRBV6-1,TGTGCCAGCACCGAAGGGGCTTACGAGCAGTACTTC,CASTEGAYEQYF
TRBJ1-2,NA,TRBV6-5,TGTGCCAGCAGGGAGACGGGAACTAGCGGTGGCTACACCTTC,CASRETGTSGGYTF
TRBJ2-2,TRBD2,TRBV5-1,TGCGCCAGCGCCCCGACTAGCGGCTCAACCGGGGAGCTGTTTTTT,CASAPTSGSTGELFF
TRBJ2-1,NA,TRBV6-5,TGTGCCAGCAGTTACTCGACCGGGAGTCCGTACAATGAGCAGTTCTTC,CASSYSTGSPYNEQFF
TRBJ2-7,TRBD2,TRBV28,TGTGCCAGCAAGAGGGAGGGCTACGAGCAGTACTTC,CASKREGYEQYF
TRBJ2-7,TRBD1,TRBV6-5,TGTGCCAGCAGTTATAAGGACAGGTCCTACGAGCAGTACTTC,CASSYKDRSYEQYF
TRBJ2-1,NA,TRBV4-1,TGCGCCAGCAGCCCGAGGGATCCTTACAATGAGCAGTTCTTC,CASSPRDPYNEQFF
TRBJ2-2,TRBD2,TRBV11-3,TGTGCCAGCAGCTACGGACTAGCGGGAGGCGCGAACACCGGGGAGCTGTTTTTT,CASSYGLAGGANTGELFF
TRBJ1-2,NA,TRBV19,TGTGCCGCAAGCAGGAACTATGGCTACACCTTC,CAASRNYGYTF